What follows are 22 T cell receptor beta chains derived from one specimen sequenced in a study of ipilimumab plus nivolumab after autologous stem cell transplantation (dated by TCRdb to about 2021). The protocol used for the library was the immunoSEQ multiplex PCR assay. Here the immuneACCESS table is served through TCRdb, limited to in-frame sequences with V and J called. Missing clones are a known gap in these copies; in checked studies unresolved V genes cover under half, and the rest lacks a known reason. This sample gives fewer than 30,000 clones in total; 85% to 90% of them show up just once. Around 5.2% of the sample goes to the ten largest clones. Sample: PBMCs, taken in a trial of ipilimumab plus nivolumab as post-transplant consolidation. The receptors come from a male donor with diffuse large B-cell lymphoma.

The rearrangement uses TRBV19 and TRBJ2-7; 7 bases line up with TRBD1. Germline V gene sequence: CDR1 LNHDA, CDR2 SQIVND (reference sequence). This CDR3 is 14 amino acids long. The V segment lost 9 bases and the J segment 2 bases; nucleotides outside the gene matches: 10. The CDR3 bases are TGTGCCAGCAAAGACAGGGTCCCCCCCTACGAGCAGTACTTC. Protein sequence: CASKDRVPPYEQYF.

The V and J genes are TRBV14 and TRBJ2-5; D might be TRBD1 (6 bases). The CDR3 is 17 amino acids. Germline V lookup: CDR1 SGHDN, CDR2 FVKESK. V shed 0 bases and J shed 4 bases, with 18 bases lying between them. This CDR3 is CASSQEKPGVRGETQYF. The CDR3 DNA follows: TGTGCCAGCAGCCAAGAGAAGCCAGGGGTAAGGGGAGAGACCCAGTACTTC.

J is TRBJ2-3 and V is TRBV29-1, with D perhaps TRBD2 (6 bases). V was cut by 1 base and J by 4 bases, with 15 bases left in between. The CDR3 is 15 residues long. CDR1 is SQVTM and CDR2 is ANQGSEA in the germline V gene. DNA for the CDR3: TGCAGCGTTGAAGTTGGATCGGCGGGGTCAGATACGCAGTATTTT. This gives the protein CSVEVGSAGSDTQYF.

The CDR3 DNA reads TGTGCCAGCTCTCAGAACAGCGCGAACTATGGCTACACCTTC. Residues: CASSQNSANYGYTF. The chain couples TRBV18 to TRBJ1-2, with D unresolved. Trimming took 6 bases from V and 2 from J, leaving 13 bases between them. This CDR3 region has 14 residues. The germline CDR1 and CDR2 sequences are KGHSH and LQKENI.

The chain uses TRBV4-2 and TRBJ1-2; D is uncertain. The CDR3 runs to 14 residues. Trimming stripped 0 bases from V and 1 base from J, with 6 bases between. Germline CDR1 and CDR2: LGHNA and YNFKEQ. CDR3 in amino acids: CASSQEEGNYGYTF. In nucleotides, the CDR3 is TGTGCCAGCAGCCAAGAAGAGGGTAACTATGGCTACACCTTC.

J is TRBJ1-1 and V is TRBV4-2, with a possible D match to TRBD1 (6 bases). CDR1 is LGHNA, CDR2 YNFKEQ, per germline. The CDR3 loop spans 14 amino acids. V lost 0 bases and J lost 8, with 13 bases in between. The CDR3, as DNA: TGTGCCAGCAGCCAAGATATTCTGGGGGCGGAAGCTTTCTTT. Residues: CASSQDILGAEAFF.

This chain links TRBV7-6 with TRBJ2-5; 10 nucleotides match TRBD1. The germline V gene has CDR1 SGHVS and CDR2 FNYEAQ. The V segment lost 5 bases and the J segment 4 bases; nucleotides outside the gene matches: 4. The CDR3 runs 14 residues. CDR3 sequence: CASSRDRGGETQYF. CDR3 nucleotides: TGTGCCAGCAGCAGGGACAGGGGAGGAGAGACCCAGTACTTC.

V usage is TRBV4-1 and J usage is TRBJ2-3, with D unclear. The ends were cut back, 3 bases at V and 2 bases at J, with 12 bases in the middle. CDR1 is MGHRA, CDR2 YSYEKL, per germline. The CDR3 loop spans 15 amino acids. Here the CDR3 DNA reads TGCGCCAGCAGCCAGTGGCAGAGCATCACAGATACGCAGTATTTT. This gives the protein CASSQWQSITDTQYF.

This chain uses TRBV7-2 with TRBJ2-1; tentatively, D is TRBD1 (6 bases). Germline lookup yields CDR1 SGHTA and CDR2 FQGNSA. The CDR3 totals 12 residues. The V and J ends lost 1 base and 12 bases respectively, with 10 bases between them. DNA of the CDR3: TGTGCCAGCAGCTTAGAGGACAGCGGGCAGTTCTTC. This encodes CASSLEDSGQFF.

The genes are TRBV7-2 and TRBJ1-5; D not certain. The germline CDR1 and CDR2 sequences are SGHTA and FQGNSA. The V end lost 1 base, the J end lost 1 base, and 11 bases lay between the germline ends. This CDR3 comprises 16 residues. CDR3: CASSLVWVVSNQPQHF. In nucleotides, the CDR3 is TGTGCCAGCAGCTTAGTTTGGGTTGTGAGCAATCAGCCCCAGCATTTT.

The chain carries TRBV6-1 and TRBJ2-2, with D maybe TRBD2 (5 bases). The CDR3 covers 14 residues. V was shortened by 3 bases and J by 3 bases, with 8 bases between the two germline ends. Germline CDR1 MNHNS, CDR2 SASEGT. The DNA of the CDR3 is TGTGCCAGCAGTGAGGGAGTGCACACCGGGGAGCTGTTTTTT. Amino acids: CASSEGVHTGELFF.

This chain links TRBV6-6 with TRBJ2-1; 8 nucleotides match TRBD1. The CDR3 consists of 14 residues. Per the germline V gene, CDR1 is MNHNY and CDR2 is SVGAGI (reference sequence). The junction had 8 bases not matched to a gene; V was cut back by 6 bases and J by 7 bases. The CDR3 DNA reads as TGTGCCAGCAGCCTCAACAGGGGGAGTAATGAGCAGTTCTTC. It codes for CASSLNRGSNEQFF.

A remark on this clone: One end of the junction does not line up with germline, which may come from a read error. The V call is TRBV7-2, the J call TRBJ2-7; possible D gene TRBD2, 6 bases. CDR3 length: 13 amino acids. Germline V gives CDR1 SGHTA, CDR2 FQGNSA. Here the CDR3 reads CASSLVPDRLEDF. CDR3 nucleotides: TGTGCCAGCAGCTTAGTGCCAGACCGACTAGAGGACTTC.

This clone came up once. V and J are TRBV9 and TRBJ2-3; D possibly corresponds to TRBD2 (5 bases). The germline V gene has CDR1 SGDLS and CDR2 YYNGEE. The CDR3 is 14 residues long. The V end was cut by 3 bases, the J end by 1 base, with 9 bases between. The CDR3 reads CASSDSGRTDTQYF. Here the CDR3 DNA reads TGTGCCAGCAGCGACAGCGGACGCACAGATACGCAGTATTTT.

This clone was seen a single time. This chain connects TRBV6-5 to TRBJ1-5; a weak D match, TRBD1 (5 bases). Germline V CDR1 and CDR2: MNHEY, SVGAGI. The CDR3 loop spans 14 amino acids. V was clipped by 11 bases and J by 2 bases, with 16 bases between them. CDR3 sequence: CASLPGGGNQPQHF. The CDR3 bases are TGTGCCTCACTGCCGGGGGGTGGCAATCAGCCCCAGCATTTT.

The V and J genes are TRBV9 and TRBJ2-3, with D maybe TRBD1 (6 bases). Germline CDR1 SGDLS, CDR2 YYNGEE. V was shortened by 3 bases and J by 0 bases, with 8 bases between the two germline ends. CDR3 length: 14 residues. The CDR3 nucleotides read TGTGCCAGCAGCGGACAGGTTAGCACAGATACGCAGTATTTT. It translates to CASSGQVSTDTQYF.

The chain employs TRBV29-1 and TRBJ1-4; no definite D call. CDR3 length: 13 residues. The V and J ends lost 3 bases and 8 bases respectively, with 13 bases between them. Per germline, CDR1 SQVTM and CDR2 ANQGSEA. CDR3 protein: CSVDSSKGEKLFF. In nucleotides, the CDR3 is TGCAGCGTTGATAGTTCTAAGGGAGAAAAACTGTTTTTT.

This rearrangement joins TRBV9 to TRBJ2-7; D is ambiguous. Germline CDR1 SGDLS, CDR2 YYNGEE. Trimming stripped 0 bases from V and 6 bases from J, with 10 bases between. The CDR3 consists of 13 residues. This CDR3 reads CASSVALRTEQYF. CDR3 coding DNA: TGTGCCAGCAGCGTAGCTTTGAGGACCGAGCAGTACTTC.

V is TRBV4-1 and J is TRBJ2-3, with 7 bases identical to TRBD2. The CDR3 runs to 16 residues. The V and J ends lost 5 bases and 0 bases, in that order; junction bases with no gene match: 8. Germline V gene sequence: CDR1 MGHRA, CDR2 YSYEKL. The CDR3: CASSLTQRGSTDTQYF. CDR3 DNA: TGCGCCAGCAGCTTGACCCAGCGGGGAAGCACAGATACGCAGTATTTT.

The genes are TRBV21-1 and TRBJ2-4; the table's D call, TRBD2, was not checked against the DNA. TRBV21-1 is an annotated pseudogene. CDR3 length equals 21 residues. CDR3 sequence reads: CASSKSPRSSPEAGAKNIQYF. CDR3 nucleotides: TGTGCCAGCAGCAAATCTCCCCGTTCCTCGCCTGAGGCCGGGGCCAAAAACATTCAGTACTTC.

V gene TRBV6-5 combines with J gene TRBJ2-5; D is unresolved. CDR3 length: 15 amino acids. The germline CDR1 and CDR2 sequences are MNHEY and SVGAGI. V lost 6 bases and J lost 2, with 16 bases in between. The CDR3 bases are TGTGCCAGCAGCCGCTTCGGCGGATCGCAAGAGACCCAGTACTTC. Protein: CASSRFGGSQETQYF.

The genes are TRBV7-2 and TRBJ1-1; D is unresolved. This CDR3 has 14 residues. Germline CDR1 reads SGHTA; CDR2 reads FQGNSA. The germline V and J ends were trimmed by 5 bases and 10 bases, with 20 bases remaining between them. The CDR3 protein is CASSNPGVRPTAFF. CDR3 nucleotides: TGTGCCAGCAGCAACCCCGGGGTCCGGCCAACAGCTTTCTTT.